This T cell receptor beta chain is from a study of TIL therapy for anti-PD-1-resistant metastatic lung cancer (dated by TCRdb to the early 2020s). General notes on the study: A median age of roughly 54 years (range roughly 35-80) and a median tumor PD-L1 proportion score of 6% were recorded among enrolled patients. The cohort was predominantly lung adenocarcinoma, with a few EGFR-mutant and two ALK-rearranged tumors, and half of patients were current or former smokers. T cell receptor beta sequencing of tumor and peripheral blood served to follow clonotypes across the tumor, the expanded TIL product, and serial blood samples. A median non-synonymous tumor mutation burden of under 1.9 mutations per megabase was determined across the cohort by whole-exome sequencing.

According to the germline V gene (reference sequence), CDR1 reads MNHEY and CDR2 reads SMNVEV. V is shortened by 4 bases, J by 0 bases, and the region joining them spans 4 bases. The CDR3 goes from the cysteine to the phenylalanine over 14 residues. The kept DNA is CDR3 alone, 42 bases in frame from the first base. The immunoSEQ v3 hsTCRB kit was used to amplify TCR beta CDR3 regions from genomic DNA through bias-controlled multiplex PCR. The TCR libraries were sequenced on an Illumina NextSeq 500 to roughly 2.1 million read pairs for survey level or about 5-6.5 million read pairs for deep level. The original methods were these. Clonality was reported by immunoSEQ Analyzer software, which also assigned V, D and J genes and filtered out non-productive sequences. Repertoires were compared using productive Simpson clonality and Morisita overlap index of productive TRB rearrangements between infused TIL and blood. TCRdb took this table from immuneACCESS and kept in-frame rearrangements with V and J called. Such tables lack part of the clones; where checked against another copy, unresolved V genes explain under half of the gap, and the rest is unexplained. The DNA gave D and trimming, while V, J and clone size come from that table. Recorded for this sample are about 6,300 clones; around 60% of them occurred a single time. Together, the top ten hold around 5.7% of the sample.

The study at large found these results: The study protocol defined all tumor marker inferences as exploratory. Clonal turnover during TIL culture was high, and many clones enriched in the product were not detected in the baseline tumor, suggesting clonal contraction instead of faithful expansion. Because the cohort was highly selected, with more treatment-naive, never-smoker and oncogene-addicted patients than is typical, generalizability is limited. Higher clonality and lower diversity were observed in expanded TIL cultures than in baseline intratumoral T cells (median clonality approximately 6.4% vs 31%, p < 0.0001).

The time point label, as the study defines it: pre-treatment sample, taken before nivolumab and TIL therapy. Excised metastases, mostly pleural nodules or supraclavicular lymph nodes, were used as baseline tumor samples and were taken from the same resection from which TIL were grown. Tumors were collected before any PD-1/PD-L1 blockade, after which patients were given nivolumab, and patients who progressed were given lymphodepletion, an infusion of expanded TIL and IL-2. A phase I trial run at two centers enrolled adults with stage 4 NSCLC between October 2017 and January 2020. The samples were obtained from a phase I trial that was single-arm and open-label and tested tumor-infiltrating lymphocyte therapy combined with nivolumab in advanced non-small cell lung cancer. Portions of each resected tumor were snap-frozen in liquid nitrogen and stored at -80 °C. Using laser-capture macrodissection, tumor regions of interest were selected on H&E sections, then pulverized into approximately 14 mg aliquots and extracted using Qiagen Allprep kits.

Of note for this clone: Its antigen is not yet known. Base quality data are lacking; no much larger clone is found one base away.

This sample comprised tumor tissue, obtained at baseline. Recombination joined TRBV27 with TRBJ2-6, with an unclear D gene assignment. This receptor was obtained from a person aged 25-85 years with non-small cell lung cancer. The DNA is TGTGCCAGCAGTTCCCTCTCTGGGGCCAACGTCCTGACTTTC. This codes for CASSSLSGANVLTF.